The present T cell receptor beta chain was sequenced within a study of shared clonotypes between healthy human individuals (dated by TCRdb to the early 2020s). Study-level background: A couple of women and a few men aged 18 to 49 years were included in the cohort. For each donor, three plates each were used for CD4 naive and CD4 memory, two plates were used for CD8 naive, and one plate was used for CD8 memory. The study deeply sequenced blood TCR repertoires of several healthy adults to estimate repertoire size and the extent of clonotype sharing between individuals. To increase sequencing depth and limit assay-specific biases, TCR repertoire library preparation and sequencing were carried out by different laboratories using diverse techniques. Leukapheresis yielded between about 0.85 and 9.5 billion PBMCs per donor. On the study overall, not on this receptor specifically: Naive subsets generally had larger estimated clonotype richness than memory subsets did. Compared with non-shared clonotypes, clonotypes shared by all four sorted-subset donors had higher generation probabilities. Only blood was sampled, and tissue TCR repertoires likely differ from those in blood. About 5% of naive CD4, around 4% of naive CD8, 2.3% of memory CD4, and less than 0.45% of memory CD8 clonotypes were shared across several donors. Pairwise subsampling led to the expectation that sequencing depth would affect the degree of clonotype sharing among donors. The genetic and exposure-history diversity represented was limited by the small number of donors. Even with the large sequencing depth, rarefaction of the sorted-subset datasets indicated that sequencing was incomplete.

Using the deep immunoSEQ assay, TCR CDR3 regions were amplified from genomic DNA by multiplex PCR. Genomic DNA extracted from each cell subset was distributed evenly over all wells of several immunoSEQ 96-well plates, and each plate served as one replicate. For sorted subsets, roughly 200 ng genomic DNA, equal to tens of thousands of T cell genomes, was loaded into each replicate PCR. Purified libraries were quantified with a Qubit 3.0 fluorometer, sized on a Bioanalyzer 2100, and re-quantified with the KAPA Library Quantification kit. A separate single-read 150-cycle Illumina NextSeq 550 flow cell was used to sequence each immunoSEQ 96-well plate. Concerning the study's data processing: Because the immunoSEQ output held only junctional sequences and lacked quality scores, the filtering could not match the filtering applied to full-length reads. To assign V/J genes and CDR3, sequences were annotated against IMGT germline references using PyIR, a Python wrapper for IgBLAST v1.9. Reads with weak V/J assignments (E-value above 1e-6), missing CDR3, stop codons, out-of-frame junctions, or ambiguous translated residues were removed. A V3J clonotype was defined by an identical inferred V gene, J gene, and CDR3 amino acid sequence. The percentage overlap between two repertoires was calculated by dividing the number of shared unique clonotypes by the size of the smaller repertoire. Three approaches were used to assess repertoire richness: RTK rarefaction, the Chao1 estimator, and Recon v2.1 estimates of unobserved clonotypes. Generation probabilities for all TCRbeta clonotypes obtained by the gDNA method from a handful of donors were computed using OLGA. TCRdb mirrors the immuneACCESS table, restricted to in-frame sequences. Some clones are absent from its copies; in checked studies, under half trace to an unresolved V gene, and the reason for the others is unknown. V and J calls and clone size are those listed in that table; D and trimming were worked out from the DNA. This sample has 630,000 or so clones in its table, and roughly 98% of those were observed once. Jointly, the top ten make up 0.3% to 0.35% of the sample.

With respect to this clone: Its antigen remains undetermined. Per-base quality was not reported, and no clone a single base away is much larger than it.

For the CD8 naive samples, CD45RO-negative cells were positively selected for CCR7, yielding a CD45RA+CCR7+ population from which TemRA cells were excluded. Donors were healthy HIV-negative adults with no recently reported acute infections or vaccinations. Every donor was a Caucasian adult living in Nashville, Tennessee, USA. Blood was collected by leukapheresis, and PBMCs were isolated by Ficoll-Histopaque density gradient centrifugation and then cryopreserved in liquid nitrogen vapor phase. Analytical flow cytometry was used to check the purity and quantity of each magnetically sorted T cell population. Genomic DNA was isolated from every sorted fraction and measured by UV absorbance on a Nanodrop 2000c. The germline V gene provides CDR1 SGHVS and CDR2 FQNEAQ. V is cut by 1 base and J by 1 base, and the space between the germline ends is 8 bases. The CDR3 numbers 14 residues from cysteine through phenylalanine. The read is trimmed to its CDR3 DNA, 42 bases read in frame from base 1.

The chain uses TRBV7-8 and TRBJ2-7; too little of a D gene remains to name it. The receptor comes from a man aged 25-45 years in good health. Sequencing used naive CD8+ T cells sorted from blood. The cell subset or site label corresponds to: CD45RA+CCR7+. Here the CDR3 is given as CASSLGYGSYEQYF. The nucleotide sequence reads TGTGCCAGCAGCTTAGGTTACGGTTCCTACGAGCAGTACTTC.